Below, 18 T cell receptor beta chains from the same sample are listed, as sequenced in a study of cytomegalovirus exposure and HLA in healthy donors. Primers for the PCR totalled 60 Vbeta and 13 Jbeta. Sequencing was performed with immunoSEQ multiplex PCR; in TCRdb, only in-frame clones are kept and a portion is missing. Here the sample spans approximately 100,000 clones, around 76% being singletons. Sequences were obtained from PBMCs. These receptors came from a woman in her fifties or sixties in good health and CMV-seropositive.

This clone was counted only a few times. The chain employs TRBV4-3 and TRBJ1-4, with 8 bases that match TRBD1. Trimming cost V 1 base and J 6 bases; bases outside gene matches: 4. CDR3 length: 15 amino acids. Germline assignment: CDR1 LGHNA and CDR2 YSLEER. CDR3 loop: CASSQGDRMDEKLFF. CDR3 DNA: TGCGCCAGCAGCCAAGGGGACAGGATGGATGAAAAACTGTTTTTT.

This clone has a handful of counts. The chain combines TRBV19 with TRBJ1-5; 8 bases align to TRBD1. The CDR3 length is 14 residues. V trimming: 5 bases; J trimming: 12 bases; junction bases outside the gene matches: 12. Looked up from germline, CDR1 is LNHDA and CDR2 is SQIVND (reference sequence). CDR3 DNA sequence: TGTGCCAGTAGTTCCGGGGCAACAGGGGGACTCCAGCATTTT. This codes for CASSSGATGGLQHF.

This clone was seen a few times. The CDR3, as DNA: TGCGCCAGCAGCCAAGTGGCGGGGTTAGACTATGGCTACACCTTC. Protein product: CASSQVAGLDYGYTF. The chain combines TRBV4-3 with TRBJ1-2; D is uncertain. Looked up from germline, CDR1 is LGHNA and CDR2 is YSLEER. The CDR3 length is 15 residues. The V gene lost 1 base and the J gene lost 3 bases, with 12 bases spanning the gap.

The chain employs TRBV20-1 and TRBJ2-7; D gene uncertain. Per germline, CDR1 DFQATT and CDR2 SNEGSKA (reference sequence). The CDR3 consists of 11 residues. The V end lost 8 bases, the J end lost 4 bases, and 12 bases lay between the germline ends. The CDR3 is CSPFMRYEQYF. Here the CDR3 DNA reads TGCAGTCCCTTCATGCGGTACGAGCAGTACTTC.

The chain uses TRBV6-5 and TRBJ2-3; 9 nucleotides align to TRBD1. Trimming cost V 5 bases and J 4 bases; bases outside gene matches: 4. The CDR3 has 14 amino acids. Per germline, CDR1 MNHEY and CDR2 SVGAGI. The CDR3: CASSETGGADTQYF. Here the CDR3 DNA reads TGTGCCAGCAGTGAGACAGGGGGGGCAGATACGCAGTATTTT.

V is TRBV5-1 and J is TRBJ1-2, with D possibly TRBD1 on 5 matching bases. The CDR3 covers 13 residues. CDR1 is SGHRS and CDR2 is YFSETQ in the germline V gene. Trimming shortened V by 4 bases and J by 7 bases, and 14 bases separated the two germline ends. CDR3 sequence reads: CASSGGTPSGYTF. Here the CDR3 DNA reads TGCGCCAGCAGCGGGGGGACCCCCTCTGGCTACACCTTC.

Points on this clone: The sample contains more than one DNA sequence encoding this CDR3. This chain uses TRBV6-5 with TRBJ2-1, with 11 bases fitting TRBD2. This CDR3 is 15 amino acids long. V gave up 2 bases and J gave up 4 bases; unmatched junction bases: 1. Germline V gene data show CDR1 as MNHEY and CDR2 as SVGAGI. CDR3 region: CASSYVAGGYNEQFF. The CDR3 DNA reads TGTGCCAGCAGTTACGTAGCGGGGGGGTACAATGAGCAGTTCTTC.

The gene calls are TRBV7-2 and TRBJ2-2, with TRBD1 as a possible D gene (5 bases). Per the germline V gene, CDR1 is SGHTA and CDR2 is FQGNSA. V was shortened by 0 bases and J by 1 base, with 9 bases between the two germline ends. The CDR3 spans 16 residues. The DNA of the CDR3 is TGTGCCAGCAGCTTAGCGGCAGGGTTGAACACCGGGGAGCTGTTTTTT. This gives the protein CASSLAAGLNTGELFF.

The chain is built from TRBV19 and TRBJ1-6; D may be TRBD1 (6 bases). Per the germline V gene, CDR1 is LNHDA and CDR2 is SQIVND (reference sequence). The length of the CDR3 is 17 residues. V lost 0 bases, J lost 7 bases, and 16 bases lay in between. CDR3 amino acids: CASSIDRGDTGNSPLHF. CDR3 DNA: TGTGCCAGTAGTATAGATCGTGGGGACACGGGCAATTCACCCCTCCACTTT.

The chain has TRBV2 and TRBJ2-4; 8 bases align to TRBD1. Germline CDR1 reads SNHLY; CDR2 reads FYNNEI. The CDR3 totals 12 residues. V shed 10 bases, J shed 11 bases, and the junction held 10 bases outside the gene matches. CDR3 residues: CATTDRGSLQYF. The CDR3 DNA reads as TGTGCCACAACCGACAGGGGAAGCCTTCAGTACTTC. The variable domain in full, completed from reference TRBV2 and TRBJ2-4, reads EPEVTQTPSHQVTQMGQEVILRCVPISNHLYFYWYRQILGQKVEFLVSFYNNEISEKSEIFDDQFSVERPDGSNFTLKIRSTKLEDSAMYFCATTDRGSLQYFGAGTRLSVL.

The DNA for the CDR3 is TGTGCCATCCCCGTAGAGGTTTACTCCTACAATGAGCAGTTCTTC. This encodes CAIPVEVYSYNEQFF. The rearrangement joins TRBV10-3 to TRBJ2-1; D unresolved. CDR1 is ENHRY and CDR2 is SYGVKD in the germline V gene. V lost 8 bases and J 0 bases, leaving 14 bases between the germline ends. The CDR3 is 15 residues long.

This clone was seen more than once but under ten times. The chain employs TRBV6-1 and TRBJ2-1; TRBD1 matches 8 bases. This CDR3 has 15 residues. CDR1 is MNHNS and CDR2 is SASEGT in the germline V gene. V gave up 10 bases and J gave up 1 base; unmatched junction bases: 9. The CDR3 loop reads CATETGESSYNEQFF. DNA of the CDR3: TGTGCCACCGAGACAGGGGAGAGTTCCTACAATGAGCAGTTCTTC.

This clone was recorded once. A read error may account for a junction end that differs from germline. The gene calls are TRBV6-1 and TRBJ1-2, with a tentative D call TRBD1 (5 bases). The CDR3 has 11 amino acids. Germline V CDR1 and CDR2: MNHNS, SASEGT. The CDR3 region has the DNA TGTGCCAGCAGTGACCACTTGGGACGGGAGTTC. Translating gives CASSDHLGREF.

J is TRBJ1-1 and V is TRBV23-1, with unresolved D. TRBV23-1 is placed among ORFs of uncertain function. V shed 0 bases and J shed 1 base, with 9 bases lying between them. The length of the CDR3 is 15 residues. The CDR3 sequence: CASSQSTEKNTEAFF. Written as DNA, the CDR3 is TGCGCCAGCAGTCAATCTACAGAGAAGAACACTGAAGCTTTCTTT.

A remark on this clone: One end of the junction fails to match germline, which may point to a read error. V is TRBV7-9 and J is TRBJ2-7, with 9 bases identical to TRBD2. This CDR3 has 16 residues. The germline V gene has CDR1 SEHNR and CDR2 FQNEAQ (reference sequence). CDR3 region: CSSSFGPGLAIYEQYF. CDR3 in DNA: TGTTCCAGCAGCTTCGGCCCGGGACTAGCTATCTACGAGCAGTACTTC.

The rearrangement joins TRBV30 to TRBJ1-1; D is possibly TRBD1 (5 bases). V lost 6 bases, J lost 4 bases, and 6 bases lay in between. The germline V gene has CDR1 GTSNPN and CDR2 SVGIG (reference sequence). The CDR3 extends over 10 amino acids. The CDR3 nucleotides are TGTGCCTGCAGGGTCACTGAAGCTTTCTTT. It is translated as CACRVTEAFF.

This chain joins TRBV28 and TRBJ1-2; possible D gene TRBD1, 6 bases. Trimming took off 5 bases at V and 8 bases at J, with 12 bases between the two ends. CDR3 length: 12 amino acids. Germline V gene lookup returns CDR1 MDHEN and CDR2 SYDVKM. The CDR3 DNA reads as TGTGCCAGCAGTACAGGGTCCCTCGGCTACACCTTC. Amino acid sequence: CASSTGSLGYTF.

This sequence joins TRBV7-2 and TRBJ1-1; 7 bases map to TRBD1. The CDR3 contains 15 residues. Germline CDR1 is SGHTA and CDR2 is FQGNSA. The V gene end was trimmed by 5 bases and the J gene end by 3 bases; junction bases not matched to a gene: 9. As DNA, the CDR3 is TGTGCCAGCAGCGGAGGACCGGGACAGCACACTGAAGCTTTCTTT. It is translated as CASSGGPGQHTEAFF.